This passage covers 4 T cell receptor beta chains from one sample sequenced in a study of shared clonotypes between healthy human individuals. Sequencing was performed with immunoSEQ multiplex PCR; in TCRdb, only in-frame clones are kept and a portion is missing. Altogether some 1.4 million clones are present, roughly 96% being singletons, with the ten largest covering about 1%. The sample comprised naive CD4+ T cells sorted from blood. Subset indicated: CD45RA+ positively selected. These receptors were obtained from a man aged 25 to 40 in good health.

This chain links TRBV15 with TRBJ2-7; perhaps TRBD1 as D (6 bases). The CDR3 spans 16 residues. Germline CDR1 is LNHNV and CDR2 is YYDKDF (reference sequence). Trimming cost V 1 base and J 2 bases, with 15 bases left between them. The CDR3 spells CATSRGAIRGAYEQYF. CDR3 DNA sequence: TGTGCCACCAGCAGAGGGGCGATCAGGGGAGCCTACGAGCAGTACTTC.

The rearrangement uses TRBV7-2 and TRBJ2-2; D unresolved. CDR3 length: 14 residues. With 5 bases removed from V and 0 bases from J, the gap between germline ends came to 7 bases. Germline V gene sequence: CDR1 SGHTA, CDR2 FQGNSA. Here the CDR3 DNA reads TGTGCCAGCAGCCCCGCGTCGAACACCGGGGAGCTGTTTTTT. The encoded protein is CASSPASNTGELFF.

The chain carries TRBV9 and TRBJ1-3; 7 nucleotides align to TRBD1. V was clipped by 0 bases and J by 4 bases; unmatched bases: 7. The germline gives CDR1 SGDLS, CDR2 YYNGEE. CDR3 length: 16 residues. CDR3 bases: TGTGCCAGCAGCGTAGAATTAAGGGGACAGGGAAACACCATATATTTT. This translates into CASSVELRGQGNTIYF.

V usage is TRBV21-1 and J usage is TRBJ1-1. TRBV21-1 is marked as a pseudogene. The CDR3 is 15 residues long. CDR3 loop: CASSKDPDLNTEAFF. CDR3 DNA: TGTGCCAGCAGCAAAGACCCAGACCTGAACACTGAAGCTTTCTTT.